This TCR beta chain was retrieved from a study of preoperative IRX-2 immunotherapy in early breast cancer. Treatment noted: preoperative locoregional IRX-2 cytokine immunotherapy. Patients received preoperative, locoregional IRX-2 cytokine immunotherapy in a phase Ib study. The method was immunoSEQ multiplex PCR; TCRdb's version includes in-frame clones alone and lacks a portion of them. The sample shows 43,000 or so clones, about 95% of them seen only once. CDR1 MNHEY and CDR2 SMNVEV come from the germline V gene (reference sequence). The CDR3 extends over 13 amino acids. V was clipped by 5 bases and J by 15 bases; unmatched bases: 12.

The source is a human donor with breast cancer. The chain employs TRBV27 and TRBJ2-1; TRBD2 aligns across 8 bases. Here the sequenced sample was tumor tissue, taken after IRX-2 immunotherapy. The CDR3 region has the DNA TGTGCCAGCAGTCTTTATGGAGCGGGAGTCCGGTTCTTC. Translated: CASSLYGAGVRFF.